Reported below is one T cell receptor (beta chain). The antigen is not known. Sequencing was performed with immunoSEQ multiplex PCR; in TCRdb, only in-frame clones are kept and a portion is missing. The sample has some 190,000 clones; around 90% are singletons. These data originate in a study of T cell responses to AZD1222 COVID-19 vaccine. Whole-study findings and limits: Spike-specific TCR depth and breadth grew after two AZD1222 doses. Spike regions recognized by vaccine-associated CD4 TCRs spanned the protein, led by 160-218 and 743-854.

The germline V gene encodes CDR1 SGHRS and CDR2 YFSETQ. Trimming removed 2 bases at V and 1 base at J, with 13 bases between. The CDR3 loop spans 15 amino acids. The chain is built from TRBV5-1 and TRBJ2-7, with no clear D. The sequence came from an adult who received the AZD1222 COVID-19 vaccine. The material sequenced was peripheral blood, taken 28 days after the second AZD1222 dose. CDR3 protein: CASSFSVAGSYEQYF. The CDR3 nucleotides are TGCGCCAGCAGCTTCTCTGTCGCCGGGTCCTACGAGCAGTACTTC.